This TCR beta chain was retrieved from a study of spatial heterogeneity in lung cancer. At the level of the study: Donors were under 90 untreated early-stage non-small cell lung cancer patients. Where available, sequencing covered follow-up PBMC samples, taken at a median of roughly two years after resection. Study results and caveats: Ubiquitous expanded tumor TCRs were seen in blood more at resection than at follow-up.

Single TCR cDNA molecules each had their own unique molecular identifier. TCRdb analysed the 5' RACE reads with MiXCR anew, one entry per CDR3 protein. This sample carries some 120,000 distinct CDR3 sequences, 12% of them seen once, and the ten largest clones take approximately 17%. The time point was: blood at routine non-recurrence follow-up after resection. No cell sorting; template was whole RNA from tumor, lung tissue or PBMC. The CDR3 is 14 amino acids. The germline gives CDR1 GTSNPN, CDR2 SVGIG (reference sequence). V lost 0 bases, J lost 6 bases, and 15 bases lay in between. This clonotype was seen only a few times. The antigen is undetermined.

The receptor was derived from a male donor with early-stage non-small cell lung cancer. The sample in question was PBMCs, obtained at follow-up. This chain links TRBV30 with TRBJ2-7; no reliable D call. The CDR3 sequence: CAWSVLGLGFEQYF. The CDR3 DNA is TGTGCCTGGAGTGTACTCGGATTGGGGTTCGAGCAGTACTTC.